Presented here are 30 T cell receptor beta chains from one specimen sequenced in a study of spatial heterogeneity in lung cancer. MiXCR was run by TCRdb on the 5' RACE reads, yielding one entry per CDR3 protein. Of 40,000 to 55,000 distinct CDR3 sequences listed, around 15% were seen once; the top ten hold 55% to 70%. Specified time point: sample taken at primary tumor resection. Sequenced material: PBMCs, taken at surgery. The receptors stem from a male donor with early-stage non-small cell lung cancer.

The sample holds a few counts of this clonotype. The chain is built from TRBV6-2 or TRBV6-3 and TRBJ2-7; D remains ambiguous. The V end was cut by 3 bases, the J end by 6 bases, with 12 bases between. Germline CDR1 MNHEY, CDR2 SVGEGT. The CDR3 spans 13 residues. This chain's CDR3 is CASSYRSSFEQYF. The CDR3 DNA is TGTGCCAGCAGTTATAGGTCAAGCTTCGAGCAGTACTTC.

The chain joins TRBV5-5 to TRBJ2-3; D unresolved. V gave up 3 bases and J gave up 6 bases, with 11 bases separating them. The CDR3 has 13 residues. Germline lookup yields CDR1 SGHKS and CDR2 YYEKEE (reference sequence). The CDR3 spells CASSSLAADTQYF. In DNA form, the CDR3 reads TGTGCCAGCAGCTCCTTGGCTGCGGATACGCAGTATTTT.

The genes are TRBV4-1 and TRBJ1-2; D gene uncertain. V lost 0 bases and J lost 1, with 9 bases in between. The CDR3 is 15 residues long. Germline CDR1 MGHRA, CDR2 YSYEKL. The CDR3 nucleotides read TGCGCCAGCAGCCAAGAGGAGGCACGTAACTATGGCTACACCTTC. Amino acid sequence: CASSQEEARNYGYTF.

This clonotype was seen a few times. The chain links TRBV5-1 to TRBJ2-3; 8 nucleotides agree with TRBD2. Looked up from germline, CDR1 is SGHRS and CDR2 is YFSETQ. V lost 0 bases and J lost 4; bases outside the gene matches: 7. The CDR3 spans 16 residues. The CDR3 bases are TGCGCCAGCAGCTTGGACACCGGGGGGGCCCCAGATACGCAGTATTTT. As protein: CASSLDTGGAPDTQYF.

J is TRBJ2-3 and V is TRBV29-1; D remains ambiguous. V lost 1 base, J lost 2 bases, and 10 bases lay in between. Germline-derived CDR1 and CDR2 are SQVTM and ANQGSEA. The CDR3 is 14 residues long. As DNA, the CDR3 is TGCAGCGTTGAAGGTGCAGGTCCCACAGATACGCAGTATTTT. The encoded protein is CSVEGAGPTDTQYF.

This clonotype was detected ten times or more. V and J are TRBV4-3 and TRBJ2-1; D is possibly TRBD1 (5 bases). The V gene lost 2 bases and the J gene lost 7 bases, with 15 bases spanning the gap. The V gene's germline CDR1 is LGHNA and CDR2 YSLEER. The CDR3 is made up of 15 amino acids. CDR3 sequence (DNA): TGCGCCAGCAGCCAACTAGATCAGGGATTTAATGAGCAGTTCTTC. It encodes CASSQLDQGFNEQFF.

In this sample, this clonotype turned up a few times. The V and J genes are TRBV5-6 and TRBJ1-5; 7 bases are shared with TRBD1. With 4 bases clipped from V and 3 bases from J, the junction kept 13 bases outside the gene matches. The CDR3 has 17 amino acids. Germline V CDR1 and CDR2: SGHDT, YYEEEE. The CDR3 DNA reads as TGTGCCAGCAGCCGGTGGAATCGACAGGGATCCAATCAGCCCCAGCATTTT. Protein product: CASSRWNRQGSNQPQHF.

In this sample, this clonotype turned up a few times. J is TRBJ1-1 and V is TRBV2; D gene unclear. The CDR3 has 11 residues. The V gene's germline CDR1 is SNHLY and CDR2 FYNNEI. V gave up 8 bases and J gave up 7 bases, with 11 bases separating them. CDR3 residues: CASLSVLEAFF. The CDR3 nucleotides read TGTGCCAGCCTCTCCGTTCTTGAAGCTTTCTTT.

The chain links TRBV10-3 to TRBJ1-1, with unresolved D. Trimming took off 3 bases at V and 6 bases at J, with 17 bases between the two ends. The CDR3 runs to 15 residues. Germline V gene data show CDR1 as ENHRY and CDR2 as SYGVKD. CDR3 sequence reads: CAISEWAGERAEAFF. The CDR3 DNA reads as TGTGCCATCAGTGAATGGGCAGGCGAACGAGCTGAAGCTTTCTTT.

This clonotype was picked up a small number of times. V and J are TRBV5-1 and TRBJ2-5; D may be TRBD2 (5 bases). The CDR3 has 16 residues. Germline values: CDR1 SGHRS, CDR2 YFSETQ. The V and J ends lost 0 bases and 5 bases respectively, with 17 bases between them. CDR3 DNA: TGCGCCAGCAGCTTGGCGCCCAGCGGCGCTGAGGAGACCCAGTACTTC. It codes for CASSLAPSGAEETQYF.

This clonotype has a count of ten or more. The chain carries TRBV28 and TRBJ2-1; 11 nucleotides match TRBD2. The germline CDR1 and CDR2 sequences are MDHEN and SYDVKM. V was pared by 6 bases and J by 5 bases, with 9 bases of the junction left unmatched. This CDR3 contains 16 residues. CDR3 sequence (DNA): TGTGCCAGCAGGGACACCCTAGCGGGAGGTGACAATGAGCAGTTCTTC. Encoded protein: CASRDTLAGGDNEQFF.

Ten or more counts support this clonotype. The genes are TRBV25-1 and TRBJ2-7, with D possibly TRBD1 on 6 matching bases. This CDR3 is built from 13 residues. The V gene lost 5 bases and the J gene lost 2 bases, with 10 bases spanning the gap. CDR1 and CDR2 (germline): MGHDK, SYGVNS. CDR3 nucleotides: TGTGCCAGCAGTTTACAGGGCGCCTACGAGCAGTACTTC. The encoded protein is CASSLQGAYEQYF.

This clonotype was counted only a few times. The genes are TRBV7-9 and TRBJ1-2; 7 bases agree with TRBD1. The CDR3 is 14 amino acids. The junction had 5 bases not matched to a gene; V was cut back by 5 bases and J by 2 bases. Germline V lookup: CDR1 SEHNR, CDR2 FQNEAQ (reference sequence). The CDR3 region is CASSPRGQNYGYTF. For the CDR3, the DNA is TGTGCCAGCAGCCCGAGGGGACAGAACTATGGCTACACCTTC.

Many counts were recorded for this clonotype. The chain carries TRBV29-1 and TRBJ2-6; D may be TRBD1 (6 bases). The germline V gene has CDR1 SQVTM and CDR2 ANQGSEA. The CDR3 covers 16 residues. Trimming removed 4 bases at V and 2 bases at J, with 15 bases between. The CDR3, as DNA: TGCAGCGTTGTCACACAGGGCGTAACTGGGGCCAACGTCCTGACTTTC. Translated: CSVVTQGVTGANVLTF.

There are a few counts of this clonotype. The V and J genes are TRBV20-1 and TRBJ1-5, with D possibly TRBD1 on 6 matching bases. The V end lost 4 bases, the J end lost 5 bases, and 9 bases lay between the germline ends. The CDR3 loop spans 12 amino acids. Germline V gene sequence: CDR1 DFQATT, CDR2 SNEGSKA (reference sequence). The CDR3 DNA sequence: TGCAGTGCTATGGAGGGGGATCAGCCCCAGCATTTT. Protein product: CSAMEGDQPQHF.

The V call is TRBV29-1, the J call TRBJ2-1, with 11 positions matching TRBD2. CDR1 is SQVTM and CDR2 is ANQGSEA in the germline V gene. Losses at the gene ends were 1 base for V and 8 bases for J; bases not matched to a gene: 7. This CDR3 has 15 residues. The CDR3 sequence: CSVEGASGRYDEQFF. The CDR3, as DNA: TGCAGCGTTGAAGGGGCTAGCGGGAGGTATGATGAGCAGTTCTTC.

The V call is TRBV5-4, the J call TRBJ2-3, with TRBD1 as a possible D gene (5 bases). From germline, CDR1 is SGHNT and CDR2 YYREEE (reference sequence). This CDR3 has 13 amino acids. V lost 4 bases and J 4 bases, leaving 10 bases between the germline ends. The CDR3 region is CASSPEGADTQYF. The CDR3 DNA sequence: TGTGCCAGCAGCCCCGAAGGGGCAGATACGCAGTATTTT.

The rearrangement links TRBV20-1 to TRBJ2-6; D not certain. V was pared by 2 bases and J by 0 bases, with 11 bases between. There are 16 residues in the CDR3. The germline CDR1 and CDR2 sequences are DFQATT and SNEGSKA (reference sequence). DNA of the CDR3: TGCAGTGCTAGACCATCTGATGGCTCTGGGGCCAACGTCCTGACTTTC. It specifies CSARPSDGSGANVLTF.

The chain links TRBV23-1 to TRBJ2-7; 9 nucleotides align to TRBD1. TRBV23-1 is recorded as an ORF, its role being uncertain. This CDR3 has 17 residues. Losses at the gene ends were 2 bases for V and 1 base for J; bases not matched to a gene: 9. The chain's CDR3 is CASSQTYRGPMSYEQYF. As DNA, the CDR3 is TGCGCCAGCAGTCAAACCTACAGGGGGCCCATGTCCTACGAGCAGTACTTC.

This clonotype was seen ten or more times. V is TRBV10-3 and J is TRBJ1-5; D gene ambiguous. The germline V gene encodes CDR1 ENHRY and CDR2 SYGVKD. CDR3 size: 13 residues. V shed 4 bases and J shed 4 bases, with 8 bases lying between them. The CDR3 sequence: CAISGAQNQPQHF. The CDR3, as DNA: TGTGCCATCAGTGGGGCACAAAATCAGCCCCAGCATTTT.

V usage is TRBV5-1 and J usage is TRBJ1-6; 8 positions agree with TRBD1. Looked up from germline, CDR1 is SGHRS and CDR2 is YFSETQ. The CDR3 spans 15 residues. V was pared by 3 bases and J by 9 bases, with 8 bases of the junction left unmatched. The CDR3 nucleotides are TGCGCCAGCAGCTCGACAGGGGAAAGGAGTTCACCCCTCCACTTT. Translating gives CASSSTGERSSPLHF.

This chain connects TRBV3-1 to TRBJ2-7, with 7 bases fitting TRBD1. Unmatched junction bases numbered 4, after V lost 6 bases and J lost 2 bases. The germline V gene encodes CDR1 LGHDT and CDR2 YNNKEL (reference sequence). CDR3 size: 13 residues. Here the CDR3 reads CASSLGTAYEQYF. The CDR3 bases are TGTGCCAGCAGTCTTGGGACAGCCTACGAGCAGTACTTC.

To note about this clonotype: An end of the junction does not agree with germline; a read error may underlie this. The chain has TRBV5-8 and TRBJ1-4, with D maybe TRBD1 (5 bases). The CDR3 extends over 16 amino acids. Germline-derived CDR1 and CDR2 are SGHTS and YDEGEE. CDR3 residues: CASSLGTGSANEKLFF. The CDR3 coding sequence is TGTGCCAGCAGTTTGGGGACTGGATCGGCTAATGAAAAACTGTTTTTT.

In this sample, this clonotype turned up many times. CDR3 bases: TGTGCCAGCAGGCGTCGCGGCGGCGCAGATACGCAGTATTTT. Its protein is CASRRRGGADTQYF. This chain links TRBV2 with TRBJ2-3; D gene ambiguous. The V and J ends lost 6 bases and 4 bases respectively, with 14 bases between them. Germline lookup yields CDR1 SNHLY and CDR2 FYNNEI. The CDR3 is 14 amino acids.

This clonotype was seen ten or more times. The chain employs TRBV6-5 and TRBJ2-7; the D call may be TRBD1 or TRBD2 (5 bases each). The length of the CDR3 is 14 residues. V lost 5 bases and J 2 bases, leaving 13 bases between the germline ends. Germline V gene sequence: CDR1 MNHEY, CDR2 SVGAGI. As DNA, the CDR3 is TGTGCCAGCAGTCTCCGGGACGGAACCTACGAGCAGTACTTC. Amino acid sequence: CASSLRDGTYEQYF.

This clonotype was seen at least ten times. The chain combines TRBV5-5 with TRBJ2-1; 7 nucleotides line up with TRBD1. The CDR3 consists of 13 residues. CDR1 SGHKS and CDR2 YYEKEE come from the germline V gene (reference sequence). Unmatched junction bases numbered 6, after V lost 4 bases and J lost 8 bases. The CDR3 sequence is CASSRQGGDEQFF. The CDR3 coding sequence is TGTGCCAGCAGCAGACAGGGTGGCGATGAGCAGTTCTTC.

In its sample, this clonotype was seen a few times. The chain couples TRBV20-1 to TRBJ1-3; D not resolved. In germline, CDR1 is DFQATT, CDR2 SNEGSKA (reference sequence). This CDR3 is 14 amino acids long. With 6 bases removed from V and 8 bases from J, the gap between germline ends came to 20 bases. CDR3 nucleotide sequence: TGCAGTGCAGGGAGGAGATTAGGGCGGGACACCATATATTTT. This translates into CSAGRRLGRDTIYF.

V and J are TRBV2 and TRBJ1-5; D not certain. Germline V gene data show CDR1 as SNHLY and CDR2 as FYNNEI. This CDR3 contains 12 residues. V lost 5 bases to trimming and J lost 9 bases, with 11 bases between them. The CDR3 DNA reads as TGTGCCAGCAGTCCCCACCTCCGGCCCCAGCATTTT. Amino acids: CASSPHLRPQHF.

There are a few counts of this clonotype. Germline and junction disagree at one end, which may indicate a read error. The chain is built from TRBV7-7 and TRBJ2-1, with D possibly TRBD1 on 5 matching bases. CDR3 length: 16 amino acids. Per germline, CDR1 SSHAT and CDR2 FNYEAQ (reference sequence). The CDR3: CASSLSGTGAYNEQFF. Here the CDR3 DNA reads TGTGCTAGCAGCTTAAGTGGAACAGGCGCCTACAATGAGCAGTTCTTC.

The chain joins TRBV6-5 to TRBJ1-1; the D is unclear. CDR3 length: 12 residues. V shed 2 bases and J shed 4 bases, with 5 bases lying between them. The germline V gene encodes CDR1 MNHEY and CDR2 SVGAGI. The CDR3 DNA is TGTGCCAGCAGTTACGACGGCACTGAAGCTTTCTTT. Protein: CASSYDGTEAFF.